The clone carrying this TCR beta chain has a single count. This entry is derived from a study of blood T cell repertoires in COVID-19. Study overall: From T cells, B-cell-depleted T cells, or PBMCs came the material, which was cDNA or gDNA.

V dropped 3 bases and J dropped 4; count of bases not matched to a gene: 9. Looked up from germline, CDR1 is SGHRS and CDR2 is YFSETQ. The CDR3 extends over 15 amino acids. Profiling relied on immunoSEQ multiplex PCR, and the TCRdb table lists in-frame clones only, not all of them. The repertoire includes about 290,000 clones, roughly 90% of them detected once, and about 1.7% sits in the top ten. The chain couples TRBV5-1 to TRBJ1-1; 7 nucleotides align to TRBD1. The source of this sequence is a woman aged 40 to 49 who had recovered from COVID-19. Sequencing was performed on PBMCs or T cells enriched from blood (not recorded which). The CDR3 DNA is TGCGCCAGCAGCTGGGGGACAGTTGGGACCACTGAAGCTTTCTTT. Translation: CASSWGTVGTTEAFF.